The rows below give T cell receptor beta chains drawn from one sample of a study of identifying expanded T cells in peripheral blood. Sequencing used immunoSEQ multiplex PCR; TCRdb keeps in-frame clones, though not all of them. The table includes 80,000 to 95,000 clones, around 88% detected once. Sequencing was done on a sample of blood. These receptors all come from a person between 18 and 75 years old in good health. Both conserved end residues are part of each CDR3. Each record gives: CDR3 DNA, CDR3 protein, V gene, clone size, D gene, J gene. A D gene is named only where the DNA matches it firmly. Rows may omit the clone size; those that give it use once, few, many or a size class.

TGCGCCAGCAGTGAGTCGGGAGGTACAGGAACCCCACAAGAGACCCAGTACTTC,CASSESGGTGTPQETQYF,TRBV10-1,.,.,TRBJ2-5
TGCAGCGTTGTGGCGGGGTACGATGAGCAGTTCTTC,CSVVAGYDEQFF,TRBV29-1,once,.,TRBJ2-1
TGTGCCTGGAGGTCGCGGAGCAATCAGCCCCAGCATTTT,CAWRSRSNQPQHF,TRBV30,.,.,TRBJ1-5
TGTGCCAGCAGTTACCTCGGGGGTGGCACCGGGGAGCTGTTTTTT,CASSYLGGGTGELFF,TRBV6-5,.,.,TRBJ2-2
TGTGCCAGCAGTGGCAACAGGGTGGGGCAAGAGACCCAGTACTTC,CASSGNRVGQETQYF,TRBV2,.,.,TRBJ2-5
TGTGCCAGCAGCTTAGTCGGCAGGGGAGAGGACAAAAACATTCAGTACTTC,CASSLVGRGEDKNIQYF,TRBV7-9,.,.,TRBJ2-4
TGTGCCAGCAGCTTCGGGGGGCTCACTGAAGCTTTCTTT,CASSFGGLTEAFF,TRBV5-6,.,.,TRBJ1-1
TGTGCCAGCAGTTCCTACCCGACAGGGAGCTTCTACGAGCAGTACTTC,CASSSYPTGSFYEQYF,TRBV28,.,TRBD1,TRBJ2-7
TGTGCCAGCGGGGGGAATGAGCCCCAGCATTTT,CASGGNEPQHF,TRBV28,.,.,TRBJ1-5
TGTGCCAGCAGCTTTGACCAGGGGAGGCAGCCCCAGCATTTT,CASSFDQGRQPQHF,TRBV7-8,few,.,TRBJ1-5
TGTGCCTGGAGTGGAGCCTTCGGGTCTGTCTATGGCTACACCTTC,CAWSGAFGSVYGYTF,TRBV30,.,.,TRBJ1-2
TGTGCCAGCAGCTTAGGATTCGGAGCCGGGGAGCTGTTTTTT,CASSLGFGAGELFF,TRBV7-3,.,.,TRBJ2-2
TGTGCCAGCAGCTCACTACTCAGGAGTAACACCGGGGAGCTGTTTTTT,CASSSLLRSNTGELFF,TRBV7-2,.,.,TRBJ2-2
TGCAGCGTCTGGGACAGGGGGAACACTGAAGCTTTCTTT,CSVWDRGNTEAFF,TRBV29-1,.,TRBD1,TRBJ1-1
TGTGCCAGCAGCCAAGAGTCGGGCAGGGTGTCAGGCTACACCTTC,CASSQESGRVSGYTF,TRBV11-2,few,.,TRBJ1-2
TGTGCCAGCAGTTTCCAGGGTCGCAACATTCAGTACTTC,CASSFQGRNIQYF,TRBV28,.,.,TRBJ2-4
TGTGCCAGCAGTCCATACAGCTACGAGCAGTACTTC,CASSPYSYEQYF,TRBV27,.,.,TRBJ2-7
TGTGCCAGCAGTCCTCCGAGGACAGGGGCCTACGAGCAGTACTTC,CASSPPRTGAYEQYF,TRBV6-1,once,TRBD1,TRBJ2-7
TGTGCCCAGGCAGGGGGAGGGTTCTCGAATGAGCAGTTCTTC,CAQAGGGFSNEQFF,TRBV5-3,few,.,TRBJ2-1
TGTGCCAGCAGTGAAAGGGACGGACACGGAAACACCATATATTTT,CASSERDGHGNTIYF,TRBV6-1,.,.,TRBJ1-3
TGTGCCAGCAGTGAGGAACAGGGCGGCCAGCCCCAGCATTTT,CASSEEQGGQPQHF,TRBV2,.,.,TRBJ1-5
TGTGCCAGCAGCTTAGGGGCGCTCGCCGCTAACACCGGGGAGCTGTTTTTT,CASSLGALAANTGELFF,TRBV7-2,.,.,TRBJ2-2
TGCGCCAGCAGCTTGGCCGTGGAGACCCAGTACTTC,CASSLAVETQYF,TRBV5-1,.,.,TRBJ2-5
TGTGCCAGCAGTGATTCCGGACTAGCGGGAGCCAAAAACATTCAGTACTTC,CASSDSGLAGAKNIQYF,TRBV2,.,TRBD2,TRBJ2-4
TGTGCCAGCAGCCAAGGACCGGGACAGGGGTTCGGGGAGCTGTTTTTT,CASSQGPGQGFGELFF,TRBV11-2,once,TRBD1,TRBJ2-2
TGTGCCAGCAGTGGGGCCTTCAATCAGCCCCAGCATTTT,CASSGAFNQPQHF,TRBV25-1,few,.,TRBJ1-5
TGTGCCAGCAGCTTGCGTGGGGCGAGTGGGGAGACCCAGTACTTC,CASSLRGASGETQYF,TRBV5-4,.,.,TRBJ2-5
TGTGCCAGCAGCCGCACAAGTGACAATCAGCCCCAGCATTTT,CASSRTSDNQPQHF,TRBV7-2,few,.,TRBJ1-5
TGTGCCAGCAGCTTGGAGGCCAACTACGAGCAGTACTTC,CASSLEANYEQYF,TRBV5-6,.,.,TRBJ2-7
TGTGCCACCAGCAGAGAAACAGGGCGTGGGGGCAATGAGCAGTTCTTC,CATSRETGRGGNEQFF,TRBV15,.,.,TRBJ2-1
TGCGCCAGCAGTCCCATCCAGACAGGGGGTTACAATGAGCAGTTCTTC,CASSPIQTGGYNEQFF,TRBV10-1,.,TRBD1,TRBJ2-1
TGTGCCAGCAGCTCTGGACGCACAAACACTGAAGCTTTCTTT,CASSSGRTNTEAFF,TRBV7-6,once,.,TRBJ1-1